This T cell receptor beta chain was profiled in a study of blood T cell repertoires in COVID-19. Whole-study context: The United States, Italy and Spain were the sources of the acute and convalescent COVID-19 samples. T cells, B-cell-depleted T cells, or PBMCs supplied cDNA or gDNA.

Trimming removed 4 bases from V and 5 bases from J; junction bases left unmatched: 22. Germline V lookup: CDR1 SQVTM, CDR2 ANQGSEA. The CDR3 is 18 residues long. The authors' processing: Amplification of reference gene primers was used by the study to estimate nucleated cell counts. Clones were read by immunoSEQ multiplex PCR, and TCRdb kept only the in-frame ones, dropping some. V, J and clone size are taken as reported in that table, and D and trimming were inferred from the DNA itself. The data show approximately 300,000 clones, around nine tenths seen once. Recruited during active infection, patients (from Seattle) were subsequently followed longitudinally.

The clonotype originates from a woman under 40 with COVID-19, enrolled during active disease. Sequencing input: peripheral blood. The J gene is TRBJ1-1, the V gene TRBV29-1; the match to TRBD1 covers 7 bases. The CDR3 spells CSVAGLEGAESMGTEAFF. CDR3 bases: TGCAGCGTTGCGGGCCTAGAGGGGGCGGAATCTATGGGGACTGAAGCTTTCTTT.